Sequencing of this T cell receptor (beta chain) was carried out in a study of T cell responses to AZD1222 COVID-19 vaccine. CDR1 SGHAT and CDR2 FQNNGV come from the germline V gene. With V trimmed by 5 bases and J by 4 bases, 7 bases remained unmatched. CDR3 length: 16 residues. TCRdb's table, derived via immunoSEQ multiplex PCR, lists solely in-frame clones and lacks some. The data show roughly 50,000 clones, 89% seen once. This chain joins TRBV11-2 and TRBJ2-3, with 12 positions matching TRBD2. This sequence was found in an adult in good health. Sequenced here: peripheral blood, sampled on day 0 of AZD1222 vaccination. The CDR3 region is CASSQRLAGVSDTQYF. The CDR3 DNA reads as TGTGCCAGCAGCCAGCGACTAGCGGGAGTTTCAGATACGCAGTATTTT.